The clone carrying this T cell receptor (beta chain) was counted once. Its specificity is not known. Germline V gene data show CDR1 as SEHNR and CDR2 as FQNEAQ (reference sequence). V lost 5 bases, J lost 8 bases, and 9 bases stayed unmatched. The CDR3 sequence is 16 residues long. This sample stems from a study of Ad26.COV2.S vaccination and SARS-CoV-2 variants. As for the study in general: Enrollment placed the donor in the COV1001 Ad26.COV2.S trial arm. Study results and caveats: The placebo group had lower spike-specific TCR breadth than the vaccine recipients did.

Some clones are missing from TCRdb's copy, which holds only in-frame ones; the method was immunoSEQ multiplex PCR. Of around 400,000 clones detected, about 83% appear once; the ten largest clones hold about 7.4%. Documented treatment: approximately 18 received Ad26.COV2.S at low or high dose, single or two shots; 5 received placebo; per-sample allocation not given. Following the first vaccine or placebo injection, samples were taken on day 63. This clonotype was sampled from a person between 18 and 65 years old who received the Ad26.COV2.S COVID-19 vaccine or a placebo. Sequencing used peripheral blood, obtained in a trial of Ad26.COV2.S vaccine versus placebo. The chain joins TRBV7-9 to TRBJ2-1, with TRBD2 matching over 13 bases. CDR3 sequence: CASSEQTSGRLYEQFF. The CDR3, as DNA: TGTGCCAGCAGCGAGCAGACTAGCGGGAGGCTCTATGAGCAGTTCTTC.